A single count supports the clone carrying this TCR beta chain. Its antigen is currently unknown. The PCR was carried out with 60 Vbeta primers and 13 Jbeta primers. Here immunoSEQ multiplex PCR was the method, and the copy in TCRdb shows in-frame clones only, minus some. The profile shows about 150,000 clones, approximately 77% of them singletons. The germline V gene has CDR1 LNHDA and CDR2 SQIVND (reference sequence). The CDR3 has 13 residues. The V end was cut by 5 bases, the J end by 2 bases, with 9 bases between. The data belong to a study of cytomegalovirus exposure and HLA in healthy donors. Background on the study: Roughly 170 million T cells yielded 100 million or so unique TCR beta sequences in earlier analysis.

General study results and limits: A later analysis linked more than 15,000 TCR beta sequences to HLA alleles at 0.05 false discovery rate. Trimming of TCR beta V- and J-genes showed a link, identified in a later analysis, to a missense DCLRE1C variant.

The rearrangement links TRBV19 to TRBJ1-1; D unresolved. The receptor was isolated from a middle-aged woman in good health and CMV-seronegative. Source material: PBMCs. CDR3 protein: CASSDTINTEAFF. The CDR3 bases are TGTGCCAGTAGTGACACCATAAACACTGAAGCTTTCTTT.